The T cell receptor (beta chain) under discussion was sequenced for a study of shared clonotypes between healthy human individuals. Study-wide findings and caveats: The authors expected sequencing depth to affect clonotype sharing among donors.

Sorted subsets were amplified in replicate PCRs using 200 to 250 ng DNA, roughly 30,000 T cell genomes. Measured with immunoSEQ multiplex PCR; TCRdb has only the in-frame clones, and not every one. The table shows approximately 600,000 clones, with about 95% occurring only once. This clone was counted only a few times. The antigen is undetermined. Trimming pared 3 bases from V and 0 bases from J, leaving 9 bases between. Germline V lookup: CDR1 MDHEN, CDR2 SYDVKM. The length of the CDR3 is 15 residues. CD8 cells classed as naive were CD45RO-negative and positively selected for CCR7, excluding terminally differentiated effector memory CD45RA+ cells.

The clonotype originates from a woman in her twenties or thirties in good health. Sequencing used naive CD8+ T cells sorted from blood. The chain has TRBV28 and TRBJ1-5; D gene ambiguous. CDR3 sequence reads: CASSFVFDSNQPQHF. CDR3 nucleotides: TGTGCCAGCAGTTTTGTCTTCGATAGCAATCAGCCCCAGCATTTT.